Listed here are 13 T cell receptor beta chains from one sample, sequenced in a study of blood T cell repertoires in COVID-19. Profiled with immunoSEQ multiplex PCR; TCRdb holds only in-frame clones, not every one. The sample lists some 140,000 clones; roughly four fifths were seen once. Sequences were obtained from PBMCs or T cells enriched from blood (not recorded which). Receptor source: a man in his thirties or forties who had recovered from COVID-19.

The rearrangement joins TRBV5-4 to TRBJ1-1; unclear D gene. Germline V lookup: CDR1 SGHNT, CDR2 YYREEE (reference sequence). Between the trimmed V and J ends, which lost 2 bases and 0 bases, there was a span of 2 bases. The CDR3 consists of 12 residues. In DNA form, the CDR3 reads TGTGCCAGCAGCTTCTTGAACACTGAAGCTTTCTTT. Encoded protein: CASSFLNTEAFF.

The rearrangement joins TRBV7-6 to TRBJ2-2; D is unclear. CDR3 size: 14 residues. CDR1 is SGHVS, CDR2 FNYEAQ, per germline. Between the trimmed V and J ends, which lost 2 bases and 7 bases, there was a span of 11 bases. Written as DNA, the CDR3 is TGTGCCAGCAGCTTACTTGTTCTCGGCGGGGAGCTGTTTTTT. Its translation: CASSLLVLGGELFF.

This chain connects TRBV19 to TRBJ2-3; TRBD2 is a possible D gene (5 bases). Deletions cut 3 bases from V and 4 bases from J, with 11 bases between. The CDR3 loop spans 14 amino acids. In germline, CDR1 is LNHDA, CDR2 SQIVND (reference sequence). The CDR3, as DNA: TGTGCCAGTAGTATTGTCCTAGCCGCAGATACGCAGTATTTT. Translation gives CASSIVLAADTQYF.

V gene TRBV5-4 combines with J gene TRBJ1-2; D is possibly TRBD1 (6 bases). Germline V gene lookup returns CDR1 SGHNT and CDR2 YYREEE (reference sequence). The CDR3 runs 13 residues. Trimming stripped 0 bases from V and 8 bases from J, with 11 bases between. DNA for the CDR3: TGTGCCAGCAGCTTGGGGGGGCGCATCGGCTACACCTTC. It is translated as CASSLGGRIGYTF.

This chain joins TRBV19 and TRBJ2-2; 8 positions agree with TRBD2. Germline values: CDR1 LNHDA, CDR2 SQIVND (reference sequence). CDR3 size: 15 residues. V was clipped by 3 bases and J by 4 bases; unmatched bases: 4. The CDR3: CASSISSGRTGELFF. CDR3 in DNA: TGTGCCAGTAGTATTTCTAGCGGGCGCACCGGGGAGCTGTTTTTT.

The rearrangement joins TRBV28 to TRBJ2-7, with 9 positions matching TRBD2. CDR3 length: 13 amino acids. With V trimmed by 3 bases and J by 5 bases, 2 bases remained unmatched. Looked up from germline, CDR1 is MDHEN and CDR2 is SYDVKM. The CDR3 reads CASSLGTSHEQYF. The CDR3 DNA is TGTGCCAGCAGTTTGGGGACTAGCCACGAGCAGTACTTC.

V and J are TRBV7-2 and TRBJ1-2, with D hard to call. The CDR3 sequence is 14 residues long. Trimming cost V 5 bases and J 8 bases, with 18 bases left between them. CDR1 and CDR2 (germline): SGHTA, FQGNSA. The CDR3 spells CASSPAGVSGGYTF. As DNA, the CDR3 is TGTGCCAGCAGCCCCGCGGGAGTGTCCGGAGGCTACACCTTC.

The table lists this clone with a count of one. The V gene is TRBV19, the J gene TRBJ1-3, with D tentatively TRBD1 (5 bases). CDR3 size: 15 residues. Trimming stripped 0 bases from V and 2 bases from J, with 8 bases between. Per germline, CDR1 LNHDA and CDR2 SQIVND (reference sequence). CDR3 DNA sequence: TGTGCCAGTAGTATAGATTCGACAGCTGGAAACACCATATATTTT. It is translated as CASSIDSTAGNTIYF.

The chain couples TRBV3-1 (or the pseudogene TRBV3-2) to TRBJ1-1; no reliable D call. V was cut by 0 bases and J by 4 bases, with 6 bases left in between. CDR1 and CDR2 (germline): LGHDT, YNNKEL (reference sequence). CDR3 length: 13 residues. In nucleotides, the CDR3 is TGTGCCAGCAGCCAAGACCAGTTCACTGAAGCTTTCTTT. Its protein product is CASSQDQFTEAFF.

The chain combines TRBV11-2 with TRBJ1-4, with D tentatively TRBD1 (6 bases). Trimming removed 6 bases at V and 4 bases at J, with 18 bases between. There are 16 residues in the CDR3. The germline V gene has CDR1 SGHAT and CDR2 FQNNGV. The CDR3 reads CASSSIGGAFNEKLFF. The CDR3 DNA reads TGTGCCAGCAGTTCAATCGGGGGGGCTTTTAATGAAAAACTGTTTTTT.

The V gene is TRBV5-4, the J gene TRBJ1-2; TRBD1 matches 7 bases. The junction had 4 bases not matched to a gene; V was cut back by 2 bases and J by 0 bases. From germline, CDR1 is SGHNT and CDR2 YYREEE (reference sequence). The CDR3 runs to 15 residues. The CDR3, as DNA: TGTGCCAGCAGCTTAGACAGGGAAACTAACTATGGCTACACCTTC. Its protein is CASSLDRETNYGYTF.

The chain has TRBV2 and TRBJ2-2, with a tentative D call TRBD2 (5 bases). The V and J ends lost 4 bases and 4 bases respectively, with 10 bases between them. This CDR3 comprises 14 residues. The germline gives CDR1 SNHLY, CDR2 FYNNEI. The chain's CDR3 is CASSGSAGTGELFF. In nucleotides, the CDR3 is TGTGCCAGCAGTGGCTCCGCGGGCACCGGGGAGCTGTTTTTT.

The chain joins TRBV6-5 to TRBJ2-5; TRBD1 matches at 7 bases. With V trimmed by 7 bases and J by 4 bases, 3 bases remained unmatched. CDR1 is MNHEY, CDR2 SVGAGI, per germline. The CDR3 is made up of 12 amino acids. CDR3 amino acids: CASTTGSETQYF. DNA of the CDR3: TGTGCCAGCACGACAGGGTCAGAGACCCAGTACTTC.